This is a list of T cell receptor beta chains from one sample in a study of identical twins. TCRdb used MiXCR to reprocess the 5' RACE reads, holding one entry per CDR3 protein. The table shows around 290,000 distinct CDR3 sequences, with roughly 9% occurring only once. This same sample was also part of a study on yellow fever vaccine responses in identical twins.

Sequenced sample: CD8+ T cells sorted from blood. Receptors were obtained from a woman aged 18-29 years in good health. CDR3s include the opening cysteine and the closing phenylalanine or tryptophan.

v_gene: TRBV29-1
j_gene: TRBJ2-7
CDR3aa: CSVEGVGDRAYEQYF

v_gene: TRBV29-1
j_gene: TRBJ1-2
CDR3aa: CSVEGLGAGYTF

v_gene: TRBV9
j_gene: TRBJ2-5
CDR3aa: CASSAKGTVQETQYF

v_gene: TRBV7-9
j_gene: TRBJ2-2
CDR3aa: CASKLLLPGELFF

v_gene: TRBV5-1
j_gene: TRBJ1-1
CDR3aa: CASSDLQGITEAFF

v_gene: TRBV14
j_gene: TRBJ2-1
CDR3aa: CASSPSGTGISSYNEQFF

v_gene: TRBV24-1
j_gene: TRBJ2-3
CDR3aa: CATSDLSGWTESTDTQYF

v_gene: TRBV5-1
j_gene: TRBJ2-1
CDR3aa: CASSLGGVNEQFF

v_gene: TRBV11-2
j_gene: TRBJ2-1
CDR3aa: CASSPDYLISYNEQFF

v_gene: TRBV12-3/TRBV12-4
j_gene: TRBJ1-5
CDR3aa: CASSLEGGPQHF

v_gene: TRBV7-2
j_gene: TRBJ2-1
CDR3aa: CASSLGGGGDEQFF

v_gene: TRBV7-9
j_gene: TRBJ2-7
CDR3aa: CASSSGTGGSEQYF

v_gene: TRBV11-2
j_gene: TRBJ2-7
CDR3aa: CASSFQAGAYEQYF

v_gene: TRBV20-1
j_gene: TRBJ2-3
CDR3aa: CSARDSVAGDTDTQYF

v_gene: TRBV19
j_gene: TRBJ1-5
CDR3aa: CASSIGTRYGNQPQHF

v_gene: TRBV7-2
j_gene: TRBJ2-1
CDR3aa: CASSPVGGGRRNEQFF

v_gene: TRBV11-2
j_gene: TRBJ1-4
CDR3aa: CASSLSLLGEKLFF

v_gene: TRBV4-3
j_gene: TRBJ2-3
CDR3aa: CASSQEPREGPDTQYF

v_gene: TRBV3-1
j_gene: TRBJ2-3
CDR3aa: CASSQRDVVGDTQYF

v_gene: TRBV15
j_gene: TRBJ2-7
CDR3aa: CATSSGTSGDSYEQYF

v_gene: TRBV20-1
j_gene: TRBJ2-5
CDR3aa: CSAEELADQETQYF

v_gene: TRBV6-4
j_gene: TRBJ2-1
CDR3aa: CASSADRDYNEQFF

v_gene: TRBV2
j_gene: TRBJ2-2
CDR3aa: CASRSGQTDTGELFF

v_gene: TRBV6-1
j_gene: TRBJ2-5
CDR3aa: CASTGLTSGSTQYF